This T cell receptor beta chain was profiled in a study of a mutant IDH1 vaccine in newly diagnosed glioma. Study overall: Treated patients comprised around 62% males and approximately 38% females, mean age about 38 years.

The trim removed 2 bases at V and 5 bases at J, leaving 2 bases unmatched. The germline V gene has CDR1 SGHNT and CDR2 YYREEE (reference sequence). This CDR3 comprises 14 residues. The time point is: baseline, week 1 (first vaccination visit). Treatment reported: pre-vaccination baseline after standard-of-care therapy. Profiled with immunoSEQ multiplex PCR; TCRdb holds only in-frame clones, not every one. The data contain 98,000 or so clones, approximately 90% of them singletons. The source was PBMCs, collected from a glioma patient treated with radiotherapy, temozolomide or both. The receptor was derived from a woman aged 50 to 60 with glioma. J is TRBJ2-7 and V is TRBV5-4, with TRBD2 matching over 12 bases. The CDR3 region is CASSLSSGRDEQYF. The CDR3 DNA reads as TGTGCCAGCAGCTTATCTAGCGGGAGGGACGAGCAGTACTTC.